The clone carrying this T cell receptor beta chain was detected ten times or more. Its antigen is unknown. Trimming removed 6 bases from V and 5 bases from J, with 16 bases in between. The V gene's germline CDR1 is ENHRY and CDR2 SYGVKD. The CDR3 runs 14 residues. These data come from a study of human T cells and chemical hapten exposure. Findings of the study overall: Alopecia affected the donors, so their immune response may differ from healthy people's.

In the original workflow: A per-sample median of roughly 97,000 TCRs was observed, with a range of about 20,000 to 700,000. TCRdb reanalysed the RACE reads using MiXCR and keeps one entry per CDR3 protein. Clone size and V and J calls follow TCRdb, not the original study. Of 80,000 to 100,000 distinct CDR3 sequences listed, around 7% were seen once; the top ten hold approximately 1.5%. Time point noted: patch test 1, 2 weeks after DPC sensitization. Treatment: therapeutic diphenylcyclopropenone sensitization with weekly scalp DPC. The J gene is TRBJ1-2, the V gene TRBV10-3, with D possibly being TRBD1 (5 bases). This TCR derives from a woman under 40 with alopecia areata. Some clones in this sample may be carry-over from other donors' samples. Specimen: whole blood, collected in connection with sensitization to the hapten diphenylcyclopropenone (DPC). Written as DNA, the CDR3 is TGTGCCATCAGGGGGACCGATCGACCGTATGGCTACACCTTC. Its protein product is CAIRGTDRPYGYTF.